Presented here are 13 T cell receptor beta chains from one specimen sequenced in a study of cytomegalovirus exposure and HLA in healthy donors listed by TCRdb under 2017. The method behind the library was the immunoSEQ multiplex PCR assay. For the multiplex PCR, a mixture combining 60 forward primers for TCR Vbeta segments and 13 reverse primers for TCR Jbeta segments was used. In its TCRdb copy, this immuneACCESS table keeps in-frame sequences only and misses some clones. Where compared with another copy, unresolved V genes explain less than half of these, and the others have no known cause. The sample has 150,000 to 250,000 clones on record, under 90% of them singletons. The ten largest clonotypes hold 0.098% of the sample. The sample consisted of PBMCs. Every receptor here comes from a boy aged 2 to 10 in good health and CMV-seronegative.

J is TRBJ1-2 and V is TRBV19; 7 nucleotides match TRBD1. After removal of 10 bases from V and 10 bases from J, the junction contained 3 bases not matched to a gene. Germline-derived CDR1 and CDR2 are LNHDA and SQIVND (reference sequence). The CDR3 extends over 9 amino acids. The CDR3 here is CATGGIYTF. In nucleotides, the CDR3 is TGTGCCACAGGGGGAATCTACACCTTC.

The chain links TRBV27 to TRBJ1-1, with unresolved D. Germline V gene data show CDR1 as MNHEY and CDR2 as SMNVEV (reference sequence). Between the trimmed V and J ends, which lost 1 base and 1 base, there was a span of 13 bases. There are 16 residues in the CDR3. CDR3 coding DNA: TGTGCCAGCAGTTTATTGCCGGGATCAAAGAACACTGAAGCTTTCTTT. This translates into CASSLLPGSKNTEAFF.

This chain uses TRBV6-5 with TRBJ2-7, with TRBD1 matching over 11 bases. The V gene's germline CDR1 is MNHEY and CDR2 SVGAGI. J lost 6 bases, V lost 6 bases, and 7 bases had no gene match. The CDR3 runs 14 residues. The DNA for the CDR3 is TGTGCCAGCAGCTATAGGACAGGGGGCGGCGAGCAGTACTTC. Its protein is CASSYRTGGGEQYF.

The chain combines TRBV5-6 with TRBJ1-3; the match to TRBD1 covers 8 bases. This CDR3 region has 14 residues. J lost 7 bases, V lost 3 bases, and 6 bases had no gene match. Germline V gives CDR1 SGHDT, CDR2 YYEEEE. In DNA, the CDR3 is TGTGCCAGCAGCTCAGCTTGGACAGGGAACACCATATATTTT. Protein product: CASSSAWTGNTIYF.

The chain carries TRBV18 and TRBJ1-1; TRBD1 agrees at 9 bases. V dropped 5 bases and J dropped 4; count of bases not matched to a gene: 11. This CDR3 contains 16 residues. Looked up from germline, CDR1 is KGHSH and CDR2 is LQKENI. CDR3 protein: CASSTNRPTGGTEAFF. CDR3 bases: TGTGCCAGCTCAACTAATAGACCGACAGGGGGCACTGAAGCTTTCTTT.

This clone was observed a few times. The chain recombines TRBV2 with TRBJ2-3; 9 nucleotides match TRBD2. The CDR3 is made up of 16 amino acids. J was trimmed by 6 bases and V by 9 bases; bases with no gene match: 16. Per germline, CDR1 SNHLY and CDR2 FYNNEI. CDR3 nucleotides: TGTGCCAGATATACAACTAGCGGGTCAACATCGGATACGCAGTATTTT. This encodes CARYTTSGSTSDTQYF.

The chain carries TRBV7-8 and TRBJ1-4; D is unresolved. Germline values: CDR1 SGHVS, CDR2 FQNEAQ. The ends were cut back, 5 bases at V and 8 bases at J, with 9 bases in the middle. CDR3 length: 12 amino acids. The DNA of the CDR3 is TGTGCCAGCAGCCTCTTGAGGGAAAAACTGTTTTTT. It translates to CASSLLREKLFF.

The genes are TRBV9 and TRBJ1-2; 7 bases match TRBD1. The CDR3 length is 15 residues. V trimming: 4 bases; J trimming: 0 bases; junction bases outside the gene matches: 6. The germline CDR1 and CDR2 sequences are SGDLS and YYNGEE. The DNA for the CDR3 is TGTGCCAGCAGCCCTGGGGACAGCCCTAACTATGGCTACACCTTC. It specifies CASSPGDSPNYGYTF.

This clone was picked up a small number of times. The rearrangement joins TRBV7-9 to TRBJ2-3; weak D call: TRBD2 (6 bases). The length of the CDR3 is 15 residues. Deletions cut 0 bases from V and 5 bases from J, with 12 bases between. CDR1 is SEHNR, CDR2 FQNEAQ, per germline (reference sequence). CDR3 protein: CASSLAGAGRDTQYF. Written as DNA, the CDR3 is TGTGCCAGCAGCTTAGCGGGCGCGGGGAGAGATACGCAGTATTTT.

This clone was recorded only once. The V and J genes are TRBV10-1 and TRBJ2-3; weak D call: TRBD1 (5 bases). The V gene's germline CDR1 is WNHNN and CDR2 SYGVQD (reference sequence). Trimming stripped 6 bases from V and 2 bases from J, with 12 bases between. The CDR3 sequence is 14 residues long. As DNA, the CDR3 is TGCGCCAGCAGGGCTGACAGCTACACAGATACGCAGTATTTT. It specifies CASRADSYTDTQYF.

The chain links TRBV4-3 to TRBJ2-3, with 9 bases aligning to TRBD2. V lost 0 bases and J lost 3; bases outside the gene matches: 4. The CDR3 has 16 amino acids. The V gene's germline CDR1 is LGHNA and CDR2 YSLEER. The CDR3 region is CASSQDASGATDTQYF. CDR3 nucleotide sequence: TGCGCCAGCAGCCAAGATGCTAGCGGGGCAACAGATACGCAGTATTTT.

V usage is TRBV6-5 and J usage is TRBJ1-2, with D uncertain. V gave up 0 bases and J gave up 4 bases, with 15 bases separating them. Germline values: CDR1 MNHEY, CDR2 SVGAGI. This CDR3 region has 16 residues. The CDR3 reads CASSYSAGALGYGYTF. CDR3 DNA sequence: TGTGCCAGCAGTTACTCTGCGGGTGCCCTGGGCTATGGCTACACCTTC.

This chain links TRBV7-2 with TRBJ1-5, with a possible D match to TRBD1 (6 bases). The CDR3 length is 14 residues. Trimming took 7 bases from V and 6 from J, leaving 16 bases between them. The germline gives CDR1 SGHTA, CDR2 FQGNSA. The CDR3 sequence: CASTGGGAFQPQHF. CDR3 in DNA: TGTGCCAGCACAGGTGGGGGGGCGTTTCAGCCCCAGCATTTT.